This T cell receptor (beta chain) was recorded in a study of human T cells and chemical hapten exposure. For the study at large: Sensitization involved placing 2% DPC onto an approximately 2 cm by approximately 2 cm region of upper inner arm skin. General study points: Counts of expanded TCRs at PT1 were positively correlated with patch test score.

About this clonotype itself: Its antigen is unknown.

Noted time point: pre-sensitization, week 0. The treatment here: therapeutic diphenylcyclopropenone sensitization with weekly scalp DPC. As handled by the study authors: With a range of about 23,224 to 700,000, the median per sample was 95,638 TCRs. TCRdb passed the RACE reads through MiXCR, listing each CDR3 protein once. The V and J calls shown here were made by TCRdb, not taken from the authors' results. The data contain fewer than 200,000 distinct CDR3 sequences, more than 25% of them singletons. V lost 4 bases and J 4 bases, leaving 19 bases between the germline ends. This CDR3 spans 16 amino acids. The V gene's germline CDR1 is SGHAT and CDR2 FQNNGV.

This receptor was obtained from a young woman with alopecia areata. Some clones in this sample may be carry-over from other donors' samples. Sequences were derived from whole blood, sampled in connection with sensitization to the hapten diphenylcyclopropenone (DPC). The V call is TRBV11-2, the J call TRBJ1-1, with a possible D match to TRBD1 (5 bases). The CDR3 region has the DNA TGTGCCAGCAGCTCCCGAAGGGCCGGGGGGACCACTGAAGCTTTCTTT. Translated, it gives CASSSRRAGGTTEAFF.